A selection of T cell receptor beta chains follows, all from one sample in a study of blood T cells in healthy people across ages. TCRdb ran MiXCR on the 5' RACE reads and lists one entry per CDR3 protein. The sample lists hundreds of thousands of distinct CDR3 sequences; 56% were seen once. Sequencing was performed on blood. The receptors were gathered from a man in his forties in good health. The CDR3 runs from the conserved cysteine through the conserved F or W. The D gene is left open where the match is weak. For some rows the clone size is stated as once, few or many, or as a class when expanded; others skip it.

d_call	clone_size	v_call	j_call	cdr3_nt	cdr3_aa
.	.	TRBV20-1	TRBJ2-7	TGCAGTGCCCCTACCGAAATACTAGGGACCTACGAGCAGTACTTC	CSAPTEILGTYEQYF
.	.	TRBV12-3/TRBV12-4	TRBJ2-5	TGTGCCAGCAGTTCCCAAGGGGGGAGGGCCGCAGAGACCCAGTACTTC	CASSSQGGRAAETQYF
TRBD2	.	TRBV29-1	TRBJ2-5	TGCAGCGTCGCGCTAGCGGGAGTCCAAGAGACCCAGTACTTC	CSVALAGVQETQYF
.	.	TRBV28	TRBJ2-1	TGTGCCAGCATCCCTTCCCCAGGGTCCTACAATGAGCAGTTCTTC	CASIPSPGSYNEQFF
.	.	TRBV28	TRBJ2-5	TGTGCCAGCAGCCCACTCATCGAGGAGGCAGCGAGGGCCCAGTACTTC	CASSPLIEEAARAQYF
TRBD2	.	TRBV7-9	TRBJ2-3	TGTGCCAGCAAAACGGCAGGGAGGGGAGATACGCAGTATTTT	CASKTAGRGDTQYF
.	.	TRBV6-1	TRBJ2-5	TGTGCCAGCAGTGAAGCCAGGGTTGGGGAGACCCAGTACTTC	CASSEARVGETQYF
TRBD2	.	TRBV5-1	TRBJ2-1	TGCGCCAGCAGCTTACGTCCTAGCGGTTCGAATGAGCAGTTCTTC	CASSLRPSGSNEQFF
.	few	TRBV28	TRBJ2-3	TGTGCCAGCAGTGCGGAGACAGATACGCAGTATTTT	CASSAETDTQYF
.	.	TRBV5-1	TRBJ1-2	TGCGCCAGCAGCGAGACTTTTACAGGGAATGGCTACACCTTC	CASSETFTGNGYTF
TRBD1	.	TRBV20-1	TRBJ1-2	TGCAGTGCTAGAGTCTCAAACCCCCCGGGACAGCATAACTATGGCTACACCTTC	CSARVSNPPGQHNYGYTF
.	.	TRBV15	TRBJ2-3	TGTGCCACCAGCCCGTCGGATACGCAGTATTTT	CATSPSDTQYF
.	.	TRBV7-3	TRBJ2-3	TGTGCCAGCAGCCCGCGGTCGGACCGGGCAGATACGCAGTATTTT	CASSPRSDRADTQYF
.	.	TRBV4-1	TRBJ1-1	TGCGCCAGCAGCCAATTGAACGGGACGAACACTGAAGCTTTCTTT	CASSQLNGTNTEAFF
.	.	TRBV11-2	TRBJ1-2	TGTGCCAGCAGCTTAGATCTTAGGACAGTAACTAACTATGGCTACACCTTC	CASSLDLRTVTNYGYTF
.	.	TRBV10-2	TRBJ1-4	TGCGCCAGCAGTGAGTGGGGGGCGGGAAAACTGTTTTTT	CASSEWGAGKLFF
TRBD1	few	TRBV11-1	TRBJ2-7	TGTGCCAGCAGCTTAGTTGGACAGGGGCACGAGCAGTACTTC	CASSLVGQGHEQYF
.	few	TRBV28	TRBJ2-5	TGTGCCAGCAGTTTCAATCCTGCGGCAGGGGAGACCCAGTACTTC	CASSFNPAAGETQYF
.	few	TRBV4-3	TRBJ2-5	TGCGCCAGCAGCCCCCAATGGGGTCCAAAAGAGACCCAGTACTTC	CASSPQWGPKETQYF
.	.	TRBV20-1	TRBJ2-5	TGCAGTGCTAGGGGTGGTCAGCTGTCAGAGACCCAGTACTTC	CSARGGQLSETQYF
.	once	TRBV6-2/TRBV6-3	TRBJ2-7	TGTGCCAGCAGTCCCCGGGCCCAGGCCGTCTCCTACTACGAGCAGTACTTC	CASSPRAQAVSYYEQYF
TRBD1	.	TRBV20-1	TRBJ1-2	TGCAGTGCTAGAGGAAAATTGGACAGGGAAGGCTCCTATGGCTACACCTTC	CSARGKLDREGSYGYTF
.	.	TRBV27	TRBJ2-5	TGTGCCAGCAGTTCACAACTCGGACAGCCAAAAGCGGATGAGCAGTACTTC	CASSSQLGQPKADEQYF
.	.	TRBV5-6	TRBJ1-2	TGTGCCAGCAGGGGCAACCTTAACTATGGCTACACCTTC	CASRGNLNYGYTF
TRBD1	.	TRBV12-3/TRBV12-4	TRBJ1-2	TGTGCCAGCAGTATCACAGGGGGAGGCTACACCTTC	CASSITGGGYTF
.	many	TRBV5-1	TRBJ2-5	TGCGCCAGCAGCTTGGCCGCAATTCCATCCCAAGAGACCCAGTACTTC	CASSLAAIPSQETQYF
.	.	TRBV7-9	TRBJ2-3	TGTGCCAGCCTAACCGGGAGCCCCTCGGGTACGCAGTATTTT	CASLTGSPSGTQYF
TRBD2	few	TRBV4-1	TRBJ2-6	TGCGCCAGCAGCCAAGAAGAACTAGCGGGTTCCCTCTCTGGGGCCAACGTCCTGACTTTC	CASSQEELAGSLSGANVLTF